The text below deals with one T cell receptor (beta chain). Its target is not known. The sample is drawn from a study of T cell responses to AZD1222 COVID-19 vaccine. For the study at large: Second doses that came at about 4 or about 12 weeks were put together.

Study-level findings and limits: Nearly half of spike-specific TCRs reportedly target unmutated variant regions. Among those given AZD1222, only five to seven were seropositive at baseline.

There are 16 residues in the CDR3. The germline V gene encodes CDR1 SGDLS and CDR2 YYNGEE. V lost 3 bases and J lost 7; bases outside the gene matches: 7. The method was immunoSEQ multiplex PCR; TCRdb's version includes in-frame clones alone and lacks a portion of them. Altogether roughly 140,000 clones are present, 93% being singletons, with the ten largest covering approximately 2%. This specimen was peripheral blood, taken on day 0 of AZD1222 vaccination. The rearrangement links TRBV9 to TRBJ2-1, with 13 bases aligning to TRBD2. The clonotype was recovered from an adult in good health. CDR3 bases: TGTGCCAGCAGCGGCCGACTAGCGGGGGGATCAAATGAGCAGTTCTTC. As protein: CASSGRLAGGSNEQFF.